This T cell receptor beta chain was obtained from a study of T cells after yellow fever vaccination. Deletions cut 3 bases from V and 0 bases from J, with 9 bases between. The CDR3 is made up of 14 amino acids. The V gene's germline CDR1 is SGHTA and CDR2 FQGNSA. TCRdb itself ran the 5' RACE reads through MiXCR, one entry per CDR3 protein. The sample consists of hundreds of thousands of distinct CDR3 sequences, 9% to 15% of them appearing once. The chain combines TRBV7-2 with TRBJ2-7; D is unresolved. Source: PBMCs, taken on the day of the yellow fever booster vaccination. This sequence originates from a man aged 25 to 40 who received the YFV17D yellow fever vaccine. Here the CDR3 DNA reads TGTGCCAGCAGCTTCACCTCCGTCTCCTACGAGCAGTACTTC. Its protein product is CASSFTSVSYEQYF.